This T cell receptor beta chain derives from a study of blood T cell repertoires in COVID-19 (dated by TCRdb to between 2020 and 2021). About the full investigation: The collaborator samples originated in the United States, Italy and Spain and spanned the acute and convalescent phases of COVID-19. The samples were drawn from the first 160 participants of the ongoing ImmuneRACE study and from under 1,500 subjects provided by 6 global collaborators. Subjects who had been exposed to COVID-19, were actively infected with it, or had recovered from it provided the deeply sampled blood TCRbeta repertoires that made up the dataset. Where HLA class I and class II types were available, the types were taken from metadata supplied by the sample provider, not from assay-based typing. The material from the prospective study consisted of cDNA or gDNA derived from T cells, B-cell-depleted T cells, or PBMCs. The repertoires were released in a freely available public database intended as a resource for research on the immune response to SARS-CoV-2. The sample metadata nearly always contained a de-identified subject ID, COVID-19 status, age in years and sex.

The full study reports these points: The quantity of clinical and demographic metadata differed by source and by participant and was supplied without curation.

TCRbeta CDR3 regions were amplified from genomic DNA using the immunoSEQ Assay, a bias-controlled multiplex PCR. Processing in the source paper ran as follows. Nucleated cell counts per sample were estimated from amplification of reference gene primers within the assay. Sequence reads were collapsed and filtered to measure the absolute abundance of every unique TCRbeta CDR3 rearrangement. For each sample, productive Simpson clonality was calculated by taking the square root of Simpson's diversity index across productive rearrangements. As stored in TCRdb, this immuneACCESS dataset retains in-frame rearrangements with V and J assigned. A fraction of the clones does not appear; measured against another copy, unresolved V genes explain less than half of the discrepancy, and the remainder lacks a known reason. That table furnishes V, J and clone size, whereas the DNA furnished D and trimming. Within this sample are 120,000 or so clones, with approximately 68% of them counted one time only. The top ten hold about 8.3% of the sample.

Including the terminal cysteine and phenylalanine, the CDR3 comprises 14 residues. The only DNA kept is the CDR3, 42 bases in frame from the first base. The germline V gene specifies SGDLS as CDR1 and YYNGEE as CDR2. The V and J ends are trimmed by 0 bases and 7 bases, leaving 13 bases between them. Each collaborating institution followed its own protocols to collect whole blood in K2EDTA tubes. Collaborator samples were shipped for TCRbeta analysis as frozen whole blood, isolated PBMCs, or DNA extracted from either sample type. Comment on this clone: Its antigen target is currently unknown. The input lacks base qualities; no much larger clone sits a single base away.

This receptor chain uses TRBV9 and TRBJ1-1, and possibly TRBD1, on 5 matching bases. The sample was peripheral blood. The clonotype originates from a woman in her fifties or sixties with acute or convalescent COVID-19. The base sequence is TGTGCCAGCAGCGTAGTTCGTAGGGGTAGTGAAGCTTTCTTT. This translates into CASSVVRRGSEAFF.